A single sample is the source of the 16 T cell receptor beta chains below, sequenced in a study of shared T cell receptors in the human thymus. Only in-frame clones appear in the TCRdb table, and some are missing; sequencing was by immunoSEQ multiplex PCR. The sample records 640,000 or so clones, about 87% being singletons. The sample was also reused in another study, on human thymus T cells.

Source material: thymocytes. The receptors originated from a boy under three years old with a congenital heart defect.

The chain combines TRBV27 with TRBJ1-2; tentatively, D is TRBD1 (5 bases). Germline assignment: CDR1 MNHEY and CDR2 SMNVEV (reference sequence). Trimming pared 2 bases from V and 2 bases from J, leaving 12 bases between. CDR3 length: 15 residues. The CDR3 DNA reads TGTGCCAGCAGTTTAGGAGGGACGTCGAACTATGGCTACACCTTC. The encoded protein is CASSLGGTSNYGYTF.

The CDR3: CASSPAGLADENTGELFF. CDR3 nucleotides: TGTGCCAGCAGCCCCGCGGGACTAGCGGACGAGAACACCGGGGAGCTGTTTTTT. The V and J genes are TRBV27 and TRBJ2-2; 11 positions match TRBD2. The CDR3 loop spans 18 amino acids. The J segment lost 1 base and the V segment lost 6 bases, leaving 10 bases of the junction unmatched. Looked up from germline, CDR1 is MNHEY and CDR2 is SMNVEV (reference sequence).

The chain is built from TRBV28 and TRBJ1-4; tentative D call: TRBD1 (5 bases). The V and J ends lost 7 bases and 1 base respectively, with 16 bases between them. Per germline, CDR1 MDHEN and CDR2 SYDVKM. The CDR3 spans 16 residues. Written as DNA, the CDR3 is TGTGCCAGCACCTGGGGGGGGGTGTTAACTAATGAAAAACTGTTTTTT. This gives the protein CASTWGGVLTNEKLFF.

The rearrangement uses TRBV19 and TRBJ1-6, with D unresolved. Germline assignment: CDR1 LNHDA and CDR2 SQIVND (reference sequence). This CDR3 is 14 amino acids long. V lost 1 base and J 10 bases, leaving 11 bases between the germline ends. CDR3 nucleotides: TGTGCCAGTAGTATAGGGGAGGGAGACTCACCCCTCCACTTT. It translates to CASSIGEGDSPLHF.

This clone was recorded once. This sequence joins TRBV5-1 and TRBJ2-7; 9 bases agree with TRBD2. Germline trimming cut 0 bases from V and 3 bases from J; bases unmatched to any gene: 10. Germline V gives CDR1 SGHRS, CDR2 YFSETQ. CDR3 length: 17 residues. The CDR3 DNA reads as TGCGCCAGCAGCTTGGACGGTGCGGGAGGGTGGGTCTACGAGCAGTACTTC. Translated, it gives CASSLDGAGGWVYEQYF.

V usage is TRBV4-3 and J usage is TRBJ2-1, with 8 bases aligning to TRBD1. This CDR3 has 19 residues. CDR1 is LGHNA, CDR2 YSLEER, per germline. The V segment lost 3 bases and the J segment 3 bases; nucleotides outside the gene matches: 16. The CDR3 DNA reads as TGCGCCAGCAGCCATCCAGGCCCCACCAACAGGGGGTTCTACAATGAGCAGTTCTTC. It yields the protein CASSHPGPTNRGFYNEQFF.

This chain joins TRBV11-2 and TRBJ2-1; 9 nucleotides line up with TRBD2. Germline trimming cut 4 bases from V and 6 bases from J; bases unmatched to any gene: 10. Per germline, CDR1 SGHAT and CDR2 FQNNGV. The length of the CDR3 is 16 residues. The CDR3 sequence is CASSSLAGVGPNEQFF. The CDR3 nucleotides read TGTGCCAGCAGCTCTTTAGCGGGAGTGGGCCCCAATGAGCAGTTCTTC.

This rearrangement joins TRBV21-1 to TRBJ1-5; no check of the table's D call, TRBD1, against the DNA was made. TRBV21-1 is noted as a pseudogene. This CDR3 region has 13 residues. CDR3 protein: CASKQGANQPQHF. The CDR3 coding sequence is TGTGCCAGCAAACAGGGGGCCAATCAGCCCCAGCATTTT.

The chain combines TRBV15 with TRBJ2-2; TRBD2 matches at 15 bases. Germline CDR1 reads LNHNV; CDR2 reads YYDKDF (reference sequence). V was pared by 4 bases and J by 4 bases, with 10 bases of the junction left unmatched. The CDR3 sequence is 19 residues long. The CDR3 DNA follows: TGTGCCACCAGCACCTCCGGACTAGCGGGAGGGCGAGGCACCGGGGAGCTGTTTTTT. Its protein is CATSTSGLAGGRGTGELFF.

The gene calls are TRBV5-6 and TRBJ1-3; TRBD1 matches 7 bases. The J segment lost 2 bases and the V segment lost 2 bases, leaving 13 bases of the junction unmatched. CDR1 SGHDT and CDR2 YYEEEE come from the germline V gene. The CDR3 is 18 amino acids. The CDR3 coding sequence is TGTGCCAGCAGCTTCCGGTGGGACAGATGGTCACCTGGAAACACCATATATTTT. Protein product: CASSFRWDRWSPGNTIYF.

The chain couples TRBV7-2 to TRBJ2-7, with 12 bases aligning to TRBD2. This CDR3 spans 19 amino acids. CDR1 SGHTA and CDR2 FQGNSA come from the germline V gene. V lost 5 bases and J lost 1; bases outside the gene matches: 15. The CDR3 loop reads CASSLSPTSSGGGSYEQYF. In DNA form, the CDR3 reads TGTGCCAGCAGCCTAAGCCCAACCTCTAGCGGGGGGGGGTCCTACGAGCAGTACTTC.

V usage is TRBV2 and J usage is TRBJ1-1; no reliable D call. The CDR3 extends over 14 amino acids. Germline CDR1 reads SNHLY; CDR2 reads FYNNEI. V dropped 7 bases and J dropped 1 base, with 13 bases sitting between them. Here the CDR3 reads CASNRGSGNTEAFF. Here the CDR3 DNA reads TGTGCCAGCAATAGAGGGTCAGGGAACACTGAAGCTTTCTTT. Full variable domain (outside the CDR3, taken from reference TRBV2 and TRBJ1-1): EPEVTQTPSHQVTQMGQEVILRCVPISNHLYFYWYRQILGQKVEFLVSFYNNEISEKSEIFDDQFSVERPDGSNFTLKIRSTKLEDSAMYFCASNRGSGNTEAFFGQGTRLTVV.

The chain joins TRBV7-9 to TRBJ2-7; 8 nucleotides agree with TRBD1. Germline V gives CDR1 SEHNR, CDR2 FQNEAQ (reference sequence). V dropped 4 bases and J dropped 0; count of bases not matched to a gene: 8. This CDR3 region has 16 residues. The CDR3 is CASSSRGQASSYEQYF. In nucleotides, the CDR3 is TGTGCCAGCAGCTCCAGGGGACAGGCAAGCTCCTACGAGCAGTACTTC. Full variable domain (outside the CDR3, taken from reference TRBV7-9 and TRBJ2-7): DTGVSQNPRHKITKRGQNVTFRCDPISEHNRLYWYRQTLGQGPEFLTYFQNEAQLEKSRLLSDRFSAERPKGSFSTLEIQRTEQGDSAMYLCASSSRGQASSYEQYFGPGTRLTVT.

The V and J genes are TRBV29-1 and TRBJ2-1; 11 bases agree with TRBD1. This CDR3 comprises 15 residues. V shed 5 bases, J shed 9 bases, and the junction held 12 bases outside the gene matches. The germline gives CDR1 SQVTM, CDR2 ANQGSEA. The CDR3 region has the DNA TGCAGCGTTCAAACACAGGACAGGGGGCCCACTGAGCAGTTCTTC. Amino acid sequence: CSVQTQDRGPTEQFF.

The chain employs TRBV7-9 and TRBJ2-1, with D maybe TRBD2 (6 bases). CDR3 size: 15 residues. The germline V gene has CDR1 SEHNR and CDR2 FQNEAQ (reference sequence). V was pared by 2 bases and J by 4 bases, with 12 bases between. The chain's CDR3 is CASSLSSSDYNEQFF. As DNA, the CDR3 is TGTGCCAGCAGCTTATCCTCTAGCGATTACAATGAGCAGTTCTTC.

The rearrangement links TRBV28 to TRBJ2-7, with D possibly matching TRBD1 (6 bases). Germline V CDR1 and CDR2: MDHEN, SYDVKM. CDR3 length equals 13 residues. V shed 6 bases and J shed 0 bases, with 9 bases lying between them. The CDR3 region is CASSTGSSYEQYF. CDR3 in DNA: TGTGCCAGCAGCACAGGGAGCTCCTACGAGCAGTACTTC.